One sample yielded the 27 T cell receptor beta chains listed below, sequenced in a study of PD-L1 blockade in urothelial cancer (TCRdb year 2017). The library was generated by the immunoSEQ multiplex PCR assay. TCRdb holds this immuneACCESS table with in-frame rearrangements only. Some clones are missing; in checked studies, unresolved V genes explain under half, and the rest has no known cause. The table for this sample lists roughly 43,000 clones; around 84% of them were counted only once. The ten biggest clones cover about 2.9% of the sample. The sequencing here drew on PBMCs, taken around atezolizumab (anti-PD-L1) treatment. The receptors derive from a man in his 70s with urothelial cancer.

The V and J genes are TRBV30 and TRBJ2-5, with 12 bases lining up with TRBD2. Losses at the gene ends were 5 bases for V and 5 bases for J; bases not matched to a gene: 6. The CDR3 contains 14 residues. From germline, CDR1 is GTSNPN and CDR2 SVGIG (reference sequence). This chain's CDR3 is CAWARLAGAETQYF. The CDR3 DNA reads TGTGCCTGGGCTCGACTAGCGGGAGCTGAGACCCAGTACTTC.

This chain uses TRBV7-2 with TRBJ1-2; 8 positions agree with TRBD1. Germline CDR1 reads SGHTA; CDR2 reads FQGNSA. V lost 0 bases and J lost 3; bases outside the gene matches: 3. This CDR3 is 15 amino acids long. The CDR3 sequence: CASSLAWDRHYGYTF. In nucleotides, the CDR3 is TGTGCCAGCAGCTTAGCCTGGGACAGGCACTATGGCTACACCTTC.

This clone occurred once. The J gene is TRBJ2-5, the V gene TRBV28, with 7 positions matching TRBD1. This CDR3 has 16 amino acids. Unmatched junction bases numbered 12, after V lost 6 bases and J lost 2 bases. CDR1 and CDR2 (germline): MDHEN, SYDVKM. The CDR3 DNA is TGTGCCAGCAGCCCAACCCCGACAGGGCCTCAAGAGACCCAGTACTTC. Residues: CASSPTPTGPQETQYF.

This clone was counted between two and nine times. The chain joins TRBV5-1 to TRBJ2-7; D remains ambiguous. Germline CDR1 reads SGHRS; CDR2 reads YFSETQ. The CDR3 covers 14 residues. Trimming shortened V by 0 bases and J by 1 base, and 8 bases separated the two germline ends. The CDR3 DNA reads as TGCGCCAGCAGCTTGGAACAGCCTTCCTACGAGCAGTACTTC. Its protein product is CASSLEQPSYEQYF.

The chain employs TRBV7-9 and TRBJ2-5; 14 bases align to TRBD2. The V and J ends lost 1 base and 5 bases, in that order; junction bases with no gene match: 0. CDR1 and CDR2 (germline): SEHNR, FQNEAQ (reference sequence). The CDR3 spans 15 residues. The CDR3, as DNA: TGTGCCAGCAGCTTAGGACTAGCGGGAGGGGAGACCCAGTACTTC. Translating gives CASSLGLAGGETQYF.

To note about this clone: The germline gene is not matched at one end of the junction; a read error may be the cause. This sequence joins TRBV25-1 and TRBJ1-1; D call uncertain. There are 16 residues in the CDR3. Germline V CDR1 and CDR2: MGHDK, SYGVNS. CDR3 coding DNA: TGTACCAGCAGTGAAATAGGGCAGAGGGTGAACACTGAAGCTTTCTTT. Translation: CTSSEIGQRVNTEAFF.

The J gene is TRBJ2-1, the V gene TRBV10-3; 8 bases fit TRBD2. The CDR3 has 20 amino acids. CDR1 is ENHRY, CDR2 SYGVKD, per germline. V was clipped by 2 bases and J by 0 bases; unmatched bases: 15. CDR3 coding DNA: TGTGCCATCAGTGAGATCGGGGGGGGAGTCCCACCGAGCTCCTACAATGAGCAGTTCTTC. It is translated as CAISEIGGGVPPSSYNEQFF.

In DNA, the CDR3 is TGTGCCAGCAGTTTATACGGGAACACTGAAGCTTTCTTT. Its protein product is CASSLYGNTEAFF. The chain couples TRBV28 to TRBJ1-1; no clear D gene. This CDR3 region has 13 residues. CDR1 and CDR2 from the germline V gene are MDHEN and SYDVKM. V lost 1 base and J lost 1, with 4 bases in between.

The J gene is TRBJ1-1, the V gene TRBV4-2; D is ambiguous. The CDR3 totals 13 residues. Per the germline V gene, CDR1 is LGHNA and CDR2 is YNFKEQ. Trimming took 0 bases from V and 8 from J, leaving 10 bases between them. DNA for the CDR3: TGTGCCAGCAGCCAAGATATAACAGTCGAAGCTTTCTTT. Residues: CASSQDITVEAFF.

The genes are TRBV11-3 and TRBJ2-1; 10 bases agree with TRBD2. There are 15 residues in the CDR3. Germline CDR1 is SGHNT and CDR2 is YENEEA. J gave up 7 bases and V 5 bases, and 8 bases lay outside the gene matches. The CDR3 loop is CASSLSGRAWNEQFF. CDR3 in DNA: TGTGCCAGCAGCCTGAGCGGGAGGGCCTGGAATGAGCAGTTCTTC.

J is TRBJ1-4 and V is TRBV5-4, with TRBD1 matching 10 bases. The CDR3 contains 17 residues. The germline V gene has CDR1 SGHNT and CDR2 YYREEE (reference sequence). J gave up 0 bases and V 4 bases, and 6 bases lay outside the gene matches. This chain's CDR3 is CASSGTGTGATNEKLFF. DNA for the CDR3: TGTGCCAGCAGCGGTACCGGGACAGGGGCAACTAATGAAAAACTGTTTTTT.

This clone came up once. The chain recombines TRBV6-6 with TRBJ1-1, with D possibly matching TRBD1 (6 bases). The V end lost 6 bases, the J end lost 1 base, and 15 bases lay between the germline ends. This CDR3 contains 15 residues. Germline CDR1 reads MNHNY; CDR2 reads SVGAGI (reference sequence). The CDR3 region has the DNA TGTGCCAGCAGCGATGCTTCCAGGGGGAACACTGAAGCTTTCTTT. This sequence encodes CASSDASRGNTEAFF.

The chain employs TRBV5-4 and TRBJ2-5; 7 positions agree with TRBD2. After removal of 1 base from V and 3 bases from J, the junction contained 3 bases not matched to a gene. This CDR3 comprises 14 residues. Germline loops: CDR1 SGHNT, CDR2 YYREEE (reference sequence). The CDR3 spells CASSLNAGEETQYF. Here the CDR3 DNA reads TGTGCCAGCAGCTTGAACGCGGGAGAAGAGACCCAGTACTTC.

The rearrangement joins TRBV10-2 to TRBJ2-2; 14 nucleotides line up with TRBD2. V shed 3 bases, J shed 1 base, and the junction held 7 bases outside the gene matches. From germline, CDR1 is WSHSY and CDR2 SAAADI. The CDR3 runs to 19 residues. As DNA, the CDR3 is TGCGCCAGCAGTGATGCGACTAGCGGGAGGGCCGGGAACACCGGGGAGCTGTTTTTT. Amino acids: CASSDATSGRAGNTGELFF.

The chain has TRBV6-4 and TRBJ2-2; 9 bases map to TRBD1. The length of the CDR3 is 15 residues. Germline CDR1 MRHNA, CDR2 SNTAGT. Trimming cost V 6 bases and J 6 bases; bases outside gene matches: 8. The CDR3 loop is CASREGQGIPGELFF. CDR3 nucleotides: TGTGCCAGCAGAGAGGGACAGGGAATTCCCGGGGAGCTGTTTTTT.

The chain has TRBV11-2 and TRBJ2-1; TRBD2 matches 7 bases. The junction had 11 bases not matched to a gene; V was cut back by 5 bases and J by 7 bases. CDR3 length: 15 amino acids. CDR1 SGHAT and CDR2 FQNNGV come from the germline V gene. CDR3 DNA: TGTGCCAGCAGCCCCCAAGGGCGGGAGAGGAATGAGCAGTTCTTC. It translates to CASSPQGRERNEQFF.

The rearrangement joins TRBV4-2 to TRBJ2-7, with 7 bases that match TRBD1. J lost 1 base, V lost 3 bases, and 9 bases had no gene match. Germline CDR1 LGHNA, CDR2 YNFKEQ. CDR3 length: 16 amino acids. The DNA for the CDR3 is TGTGCCAGCAGCCATAATCCGGGACAGCTGTCCTACGAGCAGTACTTC. It codes for CASSHNPGQLSYEQYF.

The rearrangement joins TRBV5-5 to TRBJ2-2; 8 bases are a match to TRBD2. This CDR3 is 15 amino acids long. V dropped 7 bases and J dropped 5; count of bases not matched to a gene: 10. Germline CDR1 SGHKS, CDR2 YYEKEE (reference sequence). CDR3 DNA: TGTGCCAGCGTCACCAGCGGGAGTATGACCGGGGAGCTGTTTTTT. Amino acid sequence: CASVTSGSMTGELFF.

This rearrangement joins TRBV5-5 to TRBJ1-4, with 8 bases that match TRBD1. The germline gives CDR1 SGHKS, CDR2 YYEKEE (reference sequence). After removal of 0 bases from V and 8 bases from J, the junction contained 9 bases not matched to a gene. The CDR3 sequence is 16 residues long. CDR3 sequence (DNA): TGTGCCAGCAGCTTGGCTCCCACAGGGGGGAACGAAAAACTGTTTTTT. It translates to CASSLAPTGGNEKLFF.

The genes are TRBV7-3 and TRBJ2-3, with 13 bases matching TRBD2. The V and J ends lost 4 bases and 2 bases, in that order; junction bases with no gene match: 12. The CDR3 totals 19 residues. From germline, CDR1 is SGHTA and CDR2 FQGTGA. The CDR3 here is CASSSRDPGLAGPTDTQYF. Written as DNA, the CDR3 is TGTGCCAGCAGCTCCCGGGATCCGGGACTAGCGGGACCCACAGATACGCAGTATTTT.

Notes on this clone: In the same sample, other DNA sequences code for this CDR3. V usage is TRBV5-6 and J usage is TRBJ2-2, with D maybe TRBD1 (6 bases). V lost 8 bases and J 4 bases, leaving 24 bases between the germline ends. The CDR3 loop spans 17 amino acids. Per the germline V gene, CDR1 is SGHDT and CDR2 is YYEEEE. The chain's CDR3 is CASSLQGLGSFTGELFF. CDR3 in DNA: TGTGCCAGTAGCCTTCAGGGGTTGGGAAGTTTCACCGGGGAGCTGTTTTTT.

With respect to this clone: The junction differs from germline at one of its ends, possibly a read error. The CDR3 region has the DNA TGTGCCAGCAGCTTAAATTCGGGCACAGGTGATTCCCGGGCGGTCTTC. Translation: CASSLNSGTGDSRAVF. V and J are TRBV7-2 and TRBJ2-1; possibly TRBD1 for D (5 bases). The CDR3 has 16 amino acids. The germline V gene has CDR1 SGHTA and CDR2 FQGNSA.

This rearrangement joins TRBV4-3 to TRBJ1-4, with 10 bases that match TRBD1. Unmatched junction bases numbered 8, after V lost 1 base and J lost 6 bases. The CDR3 spans 17 residues. Germline V lookup: CDR1 LGHNA, CDR2 YSLEER. In DNA, the CDR3 is TGCGCCAGCAGCCAAGCTCCTCCCGGGACAGGGGATGAAAAACTGTTTTTT. It yields the protein CASSQAPPGTGDEKLFF.

V usage is TRBV6-5 and J usage is TRBJ2-1; D uncertain. CDR1 is MNHEY, CDR2 SVGAGI, per germline. The CDR3 length is 15 residues. With 2 bases removed from V and 7 bases from J, the gap between germline ends came to 15 bases. CDR3 DNA: TGTGCCAGCAGTTACAAGCGCGAAACTTGGAATGAGCAGTTCTTC. Its protein product is CASSYKRETWNEQFF.

This clone was seen just once. The J gene is TRBJ1-2, the V gene TRBV29-1; 9 nucleotides match TRBD1. V lost 7 bases and J lost 5; bases outside the gene matches: 5. Germline CDR1 reads SQVTM; CDR2 reads ANQGSEA. CDR3 size: 12 residues. CDR3 region: CSAWTGEYGYTF. In nucleotides, the CDR3 is TGCAGCGCCTGGACAGGGGAGTATGGCTACACCTTC.

The count of this clone is one. The genes are TRBV20-1 and TRBJ1-2; D is undetermined. CDR3 size: 11 residues. V was shortened by 8 bases and J by 2 bases, with 9 bases between the two germline ends. Germline lookup yields CDR1 DFQATT and CDR2 SNEGSKA (reference sequence). CDR3 in DNA: TGCAGTTCTTCAGAAAACTATGGCTACACCTTC. Protein product: CSSSENYGYTF.

V usage is TRBV5-1 and J usage is TRBJ2-7; D possibly corresponds to TRBD1 (5 bases). V dropped 0 bases and J dropped 6 bases, with 19 bases sitting between them. There are 16 residues in the CDR3. Germline V gives CDR1 SGHRS, CDR2 YFSETQ. The CDR3 nucleotides are TGCGCCAGCAGCTTGGCAACCAGGGCTGGAATTTTCGAGCAGTACTTC. Its protein product is CASSLATRAGIFEQYF.